A selection of T cell receptor beta chains follows, all from one sample in a study of OX40 agonist ivuxolimab in advanced cancers. Clones were sequenced by immunoSEQ multiplex PCR, and TCRdb holds only the in-frame ones, with some missing. The sample consists of tens of thousands of clones, roughly 89% of them appearing once. Sequences were derived from CD4+ or CD8+ T cells sorted from blood, sampled in a trial of the OX40 agonist ivuxolimab. Source of these receptors: an adult with an advanced solid tumor such as melanoma, head and neck, liver or kidney cancer. Both conserved end residues are part of each CDR3. The order of the fields is clone size, D gene, J gene, CDR3 length, V gene, CDR3 protein, CDR3 DNA. The D gene is left open where the match is weak. The size of a clone is reported for some rows only, either as once, few or many, or as a class for expanded clones.

clone_size: once; d_call: TRBD1; j_call: TRBJ2-1; cdr3_length: 16; v_call: TRBV7-2; cdr3_aa: CASSLLPGQGGNEQFF; cdr3_nt: TGTGCCAGCAGCTTACTACCGGGACAGGGAGGGAATGAGCAGTTCTTC
clone_size: NA; d_call: TRBD1; j_call: TRBJ2-1; cdr3_length: 15; v_call: TRBV10-1; cdr3_aa: CASMGTGGAYNEQFF; cdr3_nt: TGCGCCAGCATGGGGACAGGGGGCGCCTACAATGAGCAGTTCTTC
clone_size: NA; d_call: NA; j_call: TRBJ2-7; cdr3_length: 17; v_call: TRBV21-1; cdr3_aa: CASSGPGTGIDSYEQYF; cdr3_nt: TGTGCCAGCAGCGGACCCGGCACGGGGATTGATTCCTACGAGCAGTACTTC
clone_size: NA; d_call: TRBD2; j_call: TRBJ2-1; cdr3_length: 15; v_call: TRBV5-4; cdr3_aa: CASSALLAGVNEQFF; cdr3_nt: TGTGCCAGCAGCGCGTTACTAGCGGGAGTCAATGAGCAGTTCTTC
clone_size: few; d_call: NA; j_call: TRBJ1-3; cdr3_length: 15; v_call: TRBV2; cdr3_aa: CASSSGRVRGNTIYF; cdr3_nt: TGTGCCAGCAGTTCAGGTCGAGTCCGGGGTAACACCATATATTTT
clone_size: NA; d_call: NA; j_call: TRBJ1-3; cdr3_length: 15; v_call: TRBV6-4; cdr3_aa: CASSAEPVSGNTIYF; cdr3_nt: TGTGCCAGCAGCGCCGAGCCAGTCTCTGGAAACACCATATATTTT
clone_size: NA; d_call: NA; j_call: TRBJ2-1; cdr3_length: 11; v_call: TRBV28; cdr3_aa: CASSGDGGFFF; cdr3_nt: TGTGCCAGCAGTGGGGACGGTGGTTTCTTCTTC
clone_size: NA; d_call: TRBD2; j_call: TRBJ2-1; cdr3_length: 15; v_call: TRBV11-2; cdr3_aa: CASSLVAGAYNEQFF; cdr3_nt: TGTGCCAGCAGCTTAGTTGCGGGAGCTTACAATGAGCAGTTCTTC
clone_size: NA; d_call: NA; j_call: TRBJ1-6; cdr3_length: 13; v_call: TRBV30; cdr3_aa: CAWSRQENSPLHF; cdr3_nt: TGTGCCTGGAGTCGTCAGGAGAATTCACCCCTCCACTTT
clone_size: NA; d_call: NA; j_call: TRBJ2-7; cdr3_length: 11; v_call: TRBV30; cdr3_aa: CAWADSREQYF; cdr3_nt: TGTGCCTGGGCCGATAGCCGCGAGCAGTACTTC
clone_size: few; d_call: NA; j_call: TRBJ2-7; cdr3_length: 15; v_call: TRBV5-5; cdr3_aa: CASSFNRDGPYEQYF; cdr3_nt: TGTGCCAGCAGCTTCAACCGGGACGGCCCCTACGAGCAGTACTTC
clone_size: NA; d_call: NA; j_call: TRBJ2-7; cdr3_length: 10; v_call: TRBV20-1; cdr3_aa: CSFRRDEQYF; cdr3_nt: TGCAGTTTCAGGAGGGACGAGCAGTACTTC
clone_size: NA; d_call: TRBD1; j_call: TRBJ2-3; cdr3_length: 14; v_call: TRBV29-1; cdr3_aa: CSVGWTGYTDTQYF; cdr3_nt: TGCAGCGTTGGGTGGACAGGGTATACAGATACGCAGTATTTT
clone_size: NA; d_call: NA; j_call: TRBJ2-1; cdr3_length: 11; v_call: TRBV7-2; cdr3_aa: CASSLSSEQFF; cdr3_nt: TGTGCCAGCAGCTTATCGAGTGAGCAGTTCTTC
clone_size: NA; d_call: TRBD2; j_call: TRBJ2-2; cdr3_length: 17; v_call: TRBV4-1; cdr3_aa: CASSRGGGPGRAGELFF; cdr3_nt: TGCGCCAGCAGCCGGGGCGGGGGGCCCGGGCGGGCCGGGGAGCTGTTTTTT
clone_size: once; d_call: TRBD1; j_call: TRBJ1-1; cdr3_length: 13; v_call: TRBV18; cdr3_aa: CASSLTGAAEAFF; cdr3_nt: TGTGCCAGCTCACTGACAGGGGCGGCTGAAGCTTTCTTT
clone_size: NA; d_call: TRBD2; j_call: TRBJ2-1; cdr3_length: 14; v_call: TRBV5-4; cdr3_aa: CASSLASGGGLQFF; cdr3_nt: TGTGCCAGCAGCTTGGCCAGCGGGGGGGGACTCCAATTCTTC
clone_size: NA; d_call: NA; j_call: TRBJ2-3; cdr3_length: 15; v_call: TRBV6-1; cdr3_aa: CASSEAGRWLDTQYF; cdr3_nt: TGTGCCAGCAGTGAAGCGGGGAGGTGGTTAGATACGCAGTATTTT
clone_size: NA; d_call: TRBD2; j_call: TRBJ2-3; cdr3_length: 17; v_call: TRBV5-4; cdr3_aa: CASSFRVTAGTTDTQYF; cdr3_nt: TGTGCCAGCAGCTTTCGGGTAACAGCGGGGACCACAGATACGCAGTATTTT
clone_size: NA; d_call: TRBD2; j_call: TRBJ2-3; cdr3_length: 17; v_call: TRBV6-4; cdr3_aa: CASSDPSGSVSTDTQYF; cdr3_nt: TGTGCCAGCAGTGACCCTAGCGGGAGTGTCTCCACAGATACGCAGTATTTT
clone_size: NA; d_call: NA; j_call: TRBJ2-3; cdr3_length: 13; v_call: TRBV5-1; cdr3_aa: CASRTGTEGTQYF; cdr3_nt: TGCGCCAGCAGGACAGGCACAGAAGGTACGCAGTATTTT
clone_size: NA; d_call: TRBD2; j_call: TRBJ2-1; cdr3_length: 15; v_call: TRBV14; cdr3_aa: CASSQIAGGYNEQFF; cdr3_nt: TGTGCCAGCAGCCAAATAGCGGGGGGATACAATGAGCAGTTCTTC
clone_size: NA; d_call: NA; j_call: TRBJ1-1; cdr3_length: 18; v_call: TRBV6-4; cdr3_aa: CASSPTQLTGRLGTEAFF; cdr3_nt: TGTGCCAGCAGTCCTACACAGCTCACAGGGAGGCTTGGCACTGAAGCTTTCTTT